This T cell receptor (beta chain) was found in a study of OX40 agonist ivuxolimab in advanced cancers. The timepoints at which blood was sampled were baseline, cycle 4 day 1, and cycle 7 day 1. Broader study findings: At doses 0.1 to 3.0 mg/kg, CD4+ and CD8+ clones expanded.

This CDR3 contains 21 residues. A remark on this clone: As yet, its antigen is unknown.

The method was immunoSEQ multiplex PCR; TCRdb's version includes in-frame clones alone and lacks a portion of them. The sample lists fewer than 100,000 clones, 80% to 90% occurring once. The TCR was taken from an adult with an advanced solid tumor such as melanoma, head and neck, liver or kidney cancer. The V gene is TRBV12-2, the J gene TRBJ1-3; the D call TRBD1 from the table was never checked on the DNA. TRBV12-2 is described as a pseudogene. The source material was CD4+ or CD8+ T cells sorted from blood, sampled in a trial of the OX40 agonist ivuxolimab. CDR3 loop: CASRLSRSGLFLQGAGNTIYF. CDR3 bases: TGTGCAAGTCGCTTATCACGTTCGGGCCTATTTTTACAGGGGGCTGGAAACACCATATATTTT.